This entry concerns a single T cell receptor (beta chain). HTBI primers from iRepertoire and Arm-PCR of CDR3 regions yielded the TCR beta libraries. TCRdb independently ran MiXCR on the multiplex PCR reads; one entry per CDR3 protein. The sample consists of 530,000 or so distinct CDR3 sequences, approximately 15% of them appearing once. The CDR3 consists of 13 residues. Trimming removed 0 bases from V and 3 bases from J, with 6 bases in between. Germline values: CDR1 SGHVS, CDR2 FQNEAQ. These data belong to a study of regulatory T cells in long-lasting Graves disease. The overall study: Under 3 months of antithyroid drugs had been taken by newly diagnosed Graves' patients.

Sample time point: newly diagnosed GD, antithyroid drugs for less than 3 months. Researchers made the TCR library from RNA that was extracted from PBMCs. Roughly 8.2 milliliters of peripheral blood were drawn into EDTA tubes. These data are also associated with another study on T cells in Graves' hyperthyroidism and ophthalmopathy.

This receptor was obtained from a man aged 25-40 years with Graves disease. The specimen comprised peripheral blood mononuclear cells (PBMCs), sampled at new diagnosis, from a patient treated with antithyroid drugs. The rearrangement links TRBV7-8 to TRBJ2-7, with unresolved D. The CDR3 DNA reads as TGTGCCAGCAGCTTAGCCTACCACTACGAGCAGTACTTC. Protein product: CASSLAYHYEQYF.